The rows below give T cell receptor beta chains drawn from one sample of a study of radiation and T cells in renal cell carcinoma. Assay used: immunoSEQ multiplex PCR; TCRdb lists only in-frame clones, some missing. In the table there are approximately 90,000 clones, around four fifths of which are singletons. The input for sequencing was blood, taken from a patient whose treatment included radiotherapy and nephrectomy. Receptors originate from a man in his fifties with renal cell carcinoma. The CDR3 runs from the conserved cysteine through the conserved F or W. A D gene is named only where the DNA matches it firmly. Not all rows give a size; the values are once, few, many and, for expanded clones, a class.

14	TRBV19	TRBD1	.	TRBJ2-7	CASSTETGRYEQYF	TGTGCCAGTAGTACCGAGACAGGGCGGTACGAGCAGTACTTC
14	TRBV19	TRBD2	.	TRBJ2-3	CASSSGGNTDTQYF	TGTGCCAGTAGCAGCGGGGGCAACACAGATACGCAGTATTTT
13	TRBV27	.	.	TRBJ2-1	CASSLSSSGEQFF	TGTGCCAGCAGTTTATCGTCCAGTGGGGAGCAGTTCTTC
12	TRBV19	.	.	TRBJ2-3	CASSIGTDTQYF	TGTGCCAGTAGTATAGGGACAGATACGCAGTATTTT
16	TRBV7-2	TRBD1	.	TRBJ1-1	CASSLEFGTGGTEAFF	TGTGCCAGCAGCTTAGAGTTTGGGACAGGGGGCACTGAAGCTTTCTTT
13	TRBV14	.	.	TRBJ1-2	CASSQEGIYGYTF	TGTGCCAGCAGCCAAGAGGGGATCTATGGCTACACCTTC
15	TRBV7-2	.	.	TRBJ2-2	CASSLELRNTGELFF	TGTGCCAGCAGCTTAGAGCTCAGGAACACCGGGGAGCTGTTTTTT
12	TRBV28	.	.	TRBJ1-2	CASIGQNYGYTF	TGTGCCAGCATTGGACAGAACTATGGCTACACCTTC
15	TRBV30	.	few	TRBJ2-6	CAWSRSGSGANVLTF	TGTGCCTGGAGTCGCTCAGGCTCTGGGGCCAACGTCCTGACTTTC
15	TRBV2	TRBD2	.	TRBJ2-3	CASNQLAGYANTQYF	TGTGCCAGCAATCAACTAGCGGGCTATGCTAATACGCAGTATTTT
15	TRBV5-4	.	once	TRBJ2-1	CASSLEGASYNEQFF	TGTGCCAGCAGCTTAGAGGGAGCGTCCTACAATGAGCAGTTCTTC
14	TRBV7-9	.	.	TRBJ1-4	CASSSGREEEKLFF	TGTGCCAGCAGCTCGGGGAGAGAGGAGGAAAAACTGTTTTTT
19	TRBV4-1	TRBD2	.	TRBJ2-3	CASSLPPGGGRRGADTQYF	TGCGCCAGCAGCTTACCCCCAGGCGGCGGGAGGCGGGGGGCAGATACGCAGTATTTT
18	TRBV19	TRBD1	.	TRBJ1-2	CASSYLRAGGGSNYGYTF	TGTGCCAGTTCCTACCTTCGGGCAGGGGGTGGTTCTAACTATGGCTACACCTTC
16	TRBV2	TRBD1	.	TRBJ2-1	CASSALGTGGIDEQFF	TGTGCCAGCAGTGCGCTCGGGACAGGGGGCATCGATGAGCAGTTCTTC
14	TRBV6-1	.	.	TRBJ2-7	CASRRESGSYEQYF	TGTGCCAGCAGGAGGGAGTCTGGCTCCTACGAGCAGTACTTC
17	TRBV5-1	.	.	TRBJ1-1	CASRSDRGALLNTEAFF	TGCGCCAGCAGATCGGACCGGGGAGCACTCCTGAACACTGAAGCTTTCTTT
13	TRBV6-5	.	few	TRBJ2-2	CASRSQGTGELFF	TGTGCCAGCAGATCACAGGGTACGGGGGAGCTGTTTTTT
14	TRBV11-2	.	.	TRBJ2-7	CASSLESPSYEQYF	TGTGCCAGCAGCTTAGAATCCCCCTCCTACGAGCAGTACTTC
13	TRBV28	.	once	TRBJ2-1	CASSSDSFNEQFF	TGTGCCAGCAGTTCAGACTCCTTCAATGAGCAGTTCTTC
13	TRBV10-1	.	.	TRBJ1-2	CASSEGSNYGYTF	TGCGCCAGCAGTGAGGGCAGTAACTATGGCTACACCTTC
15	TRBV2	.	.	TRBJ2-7	CASSEWGALSYEQYF	TGTGCCAGCAGTGAATGGGGGGCCTTGTCCTACGAGCAGTACTTC
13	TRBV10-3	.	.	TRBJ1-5	CAISEPGHQPQHF	TGTGCCATCAGTGAGCCGGGACATCAGCCCCAGCATTTT
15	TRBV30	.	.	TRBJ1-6	CAWTPLSSGNSPLHF	TGTGCCTGGACTCCGCTCTCTAGTGGGAATTCACCCCTCCACTTT
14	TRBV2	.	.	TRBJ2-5	CAPKGVGGQETQYF	TGTGCCCCCAAGGGGGTGGGAGGGCAAGAGACCCAGTACTTC
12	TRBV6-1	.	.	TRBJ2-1	CASSGWNNEQFF	TGTGCCAGCAGTGGCTGGAACAATGAGCAGTTCTTC
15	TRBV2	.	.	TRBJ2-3	CASKPRDTLIDTQYF	TGTGCCAGCAAACCCCGGGACACCCTGATTGATACGCAGTATTTT
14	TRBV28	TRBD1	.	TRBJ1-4	CASSQGAGYEKLFF	TGTGCCAGCAGCCAGGGGGCTGGGTATGAAAAACTGTTTTTT
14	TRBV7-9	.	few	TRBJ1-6	CASSLFDSHSPLHF	TGTGCCAGCAGCTTATTTGACAGCCATTCACCCCTCCACTTT
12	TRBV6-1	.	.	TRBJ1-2	CASTLGGYGYTF	TGTGCCAGCACTTTGGGGGGCTATGGCTACACCTTC
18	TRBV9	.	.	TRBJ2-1	CASSPRGDRGGLDNEQFF	TGTGCCAGCAGCCCAAGAGGTGACAGGGGAGGGTTGGACAATGAGCAGTTCTTC
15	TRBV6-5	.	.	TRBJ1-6	CASSKSGFEDSPLHF	TGTGCCAGCAGTAAGTCAGGGTTTGAGGATTCACCCCTCCACTTT
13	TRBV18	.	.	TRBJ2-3	CASSPPGEDTQYF	TGTGCCAGCTCACCCCCAGGGGAGGATACGCAGTATTTT
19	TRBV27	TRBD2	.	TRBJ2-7	CASSLGATSGRPRAYEQYF	TGTGCCAGCAGTTTAGGAGCGACTAGCGGGAGACCCAGGGCCTACGAGCAGTACTTC
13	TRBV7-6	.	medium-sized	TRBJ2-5	CASSRGRQETQYF	TGTGCCAGCAGCCGCGGACGGCAAGAGACCCAGTACTTC
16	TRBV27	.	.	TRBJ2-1	CASVSGYGKGYNEQFF	TGTGCCAGCGTATCCGGATACGGCAAAGGGTACAATGAGCAGTTCTTC
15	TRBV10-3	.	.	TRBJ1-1	CAISESTSGATEAFF	TGTGCCATCAGTGAGTCGACGTCCGGAGCCACTGAAGCTTTCTTT
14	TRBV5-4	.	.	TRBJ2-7	CASSPVADSYEQYF	TGTGCCAGCAGCCCGGTGGCAGACTCCTACGAGCAGTACTTC
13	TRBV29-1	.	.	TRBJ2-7	CSVGRTEDGEQYF	TGCAGCGTTGGCCGTACTGAGGACGGCGAGCAGTACTTC
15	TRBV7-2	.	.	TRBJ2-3	CASSFFSTGRDTQYF	TGTGCCAGCAGCTTTTTTTCCACAGGGAGGGATACGCAGTATTTT
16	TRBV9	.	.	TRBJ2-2	CASSAEDSSLAGELFF	TGTGCCAGCAGCGCCGAGGACAGTTCTTTGGCCGGGGAGCTGTTTTTT
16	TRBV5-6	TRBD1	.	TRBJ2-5	CASSLVGGQGWETQYF	TGTGCCAGCAGCTTGGTTGGGGGACAGGGGTGGGAGACCCAGTACTTC
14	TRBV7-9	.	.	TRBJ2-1	CASSLTLTGYEQFF	TGTGCCAGCAGCTTAACCCTTACGGGGTATGAGCAGTTCTTC
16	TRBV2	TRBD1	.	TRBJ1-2	CASSDRGHPGNYGYTF	TGTGCCAGCAGCGACAGGGGCCACCCCGGGAACTATGGCTACACCTTC
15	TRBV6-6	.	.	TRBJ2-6	CASLKGSSGANVLTF	TGTGCCAGCTTGAAAGGGAGCTCTGGGGCCAACGTCCTGACTTTC
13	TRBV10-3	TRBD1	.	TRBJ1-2	CAIRDSRNYGYTF	TGTGCCATTAGGGACAGTCGAAACTATGGCTACACCTTC
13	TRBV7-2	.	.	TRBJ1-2	CASSSLGGYGYTF	TGTGCCAGCAGCTCCCTGGGGGGCTATGGCTACACCTTC
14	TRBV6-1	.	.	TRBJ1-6	CASTYEDNNSPLHF	TGTGCCAGCACCTACGAGGATAATAATTCACCCCTCCACTTT
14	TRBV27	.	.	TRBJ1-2	CASSFSGTMGGYTF	TGTGCCAGCAGTTTCTCCGGGACAATGGGAGGCTACACCTTC
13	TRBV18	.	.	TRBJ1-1	CASSRVGNTEAFF	TGTGCCAGCTCACGGGTAGGGAACACTGAAGCTTTCTTT